These 7 T cell receptor beta chains share one sample of origin, sequenced in a study of CD8+ T cells in alopecia areata. Reverse transcription of extracted RNA yielded cDNA, which provided the sequencing template. Libraries were prepared by immunoSEQ multiplex PCR; TCRdb keeps only in-frame clonotypes and omits some of them. The sample lists under 250,000 clones; approximately 70% were seen once. Sample treatment: oral pan-JAK inhibitor, 5-10 mg twice daily. Sequences were derived from CD4+ T cells sorted from blood, sampled at week 44, from a patient treated with tofacitinib. The origin of the receptors is a human donor with alopecia areata.

The genes are TRBV18 and TRBJ1-1; D ambiguous. With 2 bases removed from V and 0 bases from J, the gap between germline ends came to 10 bases. The CDR3 consists of 15 residues. The germline V gene encodes CDR1 KGHSH and CDR2 LQKENI. The CDR3 region has the DNA TGTGCCAGCTCACCAGTACGGGTTATGAACACTGAAGCTTTCTTT. This gives the protein CASSPVRVMNTEAFF.

The chain links TRBV30 to TRBJ1-2; possibly TRBD1 for D (6 bases). The CDR3 spans 11 residues. Germline V gene lookup returns CDR1 GTSNPN and CDR2 SVGIG (reference sequence). V lost 2 bases and J lost 12, with 13 bases in between. Written as DNA, the CDR3 is TGTGCCTGGAGTTGGCGTCCAGGGGACACCTTC. It specifies CAWSWRPGDTF.

The V gene is TRBV5-6, the J gene TRBJ2-3, with TRBD1 matching over 10 bases. Germline lookup yields CDR1 SGHDT and CDR2 YYEEEE. J lost 1 base, V lost 2 bases, and 4 bases had no gene match. This CDR3 has 16 residues. The CDR3 here is CASSFVGTGGTDTQYF. The CDR3 nucleotides are TGTGCCAGCAGCTTCGTTGGGACAGGGGGCACAGATACGCAGTATTTT.

V gene TRBV9 combines with J gene TRBJ2-7, with 10 bases matching TRBD1. Germline V lookup: CDR1 SGDLS, CDR2 YYNGEE. The CDR3 consists of 21 residues. V was clipped by 0 bases and J by 2 bases; unmatched bases: 20. The CDR3 loop reads CASSVGFGGTGALGPTYEQYF. CDR3 nucleotides: TGTGCCAGCAGCGTAGGCTTCGGGGGGACAGGGGCACTCGGACCAACCTACGAGCAGTACTTC.

The gene calls are TRBV25-1 and TRBJ1-2; D might be TRBD1 (6 bases). Germline V gene sequence: CDR1 MGHDK, CDR2 SYGVNS. The V end lost 1 base, the J end lost 2 bases, and 8 bases lay between the germline ends. The CDR3 covers 14 residues. The CDR3 here is CASSELQGNYGYTF. Here the CDR3 DNA reads TGTGCCAGCAGTGAATTACAGGGAAACTATGGCTACACCTTC.

The genes are TRBV28 and TRBJ2-6, with D unresolved. V lost 2 bases and J 2 bases, leaving 10 bases between the germline ends. The CDR3 is 16 residues long. CDR1 and CDR2 from the germline V gene are MDHEN and SYDVKM. CDR3 sequence (DNA): TGTGCCAGCAGTTTAAGAACCTCGGCTGGGGCCAACGTCCTGACTTTC. Translated, it gives CASSLRTSAGANVLTF. Filled out from reference TRBV28 and TRBJ2-6, the complete variable domain reads DVKVTQSSRYLVKRTGEKVFLECVQDMDHENMFWYRQDPGLGLRLIYFSYDVKMKEKGDIPEGYSVSREKKERFSLILESASTNQTSMYLCASSLRTSAGANVLTFGAGSRLTVL.

This chain joins TRBV9 and TRBJ2-1; D possibly uses TRBD1 or TRBD2 (6 bases each). Germline values: CDR1 SGDLS, CDR2 YYNGEE. The CDR3 runs to 15 residues. V lost 3 bases and J lost 2, with 12 bases in between. The chain's CDR3 is CASSGGGWTYNEQFF. The DNA of the CDR3 is TGTGCCAGCAGCGGAGGGGGGTGGACCTACAATGAGCAGTTCTTC.